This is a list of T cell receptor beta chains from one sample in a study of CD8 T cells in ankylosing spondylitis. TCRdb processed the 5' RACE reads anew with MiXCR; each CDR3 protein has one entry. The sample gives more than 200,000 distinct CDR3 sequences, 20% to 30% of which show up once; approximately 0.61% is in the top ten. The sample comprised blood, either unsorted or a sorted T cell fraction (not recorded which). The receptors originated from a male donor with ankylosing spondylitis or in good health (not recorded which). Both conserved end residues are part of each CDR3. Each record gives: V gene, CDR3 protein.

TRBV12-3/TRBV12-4,CASRPTGTGGSEAFF
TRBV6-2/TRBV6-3,CASSYSGTSNYGYTF
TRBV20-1,CSATLLAFGNEQFF
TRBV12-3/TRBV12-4,CATGSLRTIYF
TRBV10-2,CASSEWGDEQFF
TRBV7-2,CASSLWGGGRETQYF
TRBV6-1,CASSEAGGDDGYTF
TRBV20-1,CSVQSTSGGTNEQFF
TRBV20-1,CSARDWGGAQNEQFF
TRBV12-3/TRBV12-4,CASTLRGGGRSEQFF
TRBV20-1,CSASRSGSYNEQFF
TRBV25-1,CASSELGTPAYNEQFF
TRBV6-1,CASSPGRGQGLFF
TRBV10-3,CAIGSRGGYEQFF
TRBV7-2,CASSLVSVSLGGNEQFF
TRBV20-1,CSARDRETQYF
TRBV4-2,CASSQEAAGGPYEQYF
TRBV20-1,CSARLASVASVEQYF
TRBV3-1,CASSDGGDGAEAFF
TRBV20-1,CSARDPWVRADEQYF
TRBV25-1,CATSGRGPDTQYF
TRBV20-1,CSATPGQGDEQFF
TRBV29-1,CSVIYTDSNQPQHF
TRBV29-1,CSVARTSGGSVDTQYF
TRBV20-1,CSALTGTGAYEQYF
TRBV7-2,CASSLVTYEQYF
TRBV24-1,CATSETGTGLYGYTF
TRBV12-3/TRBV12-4,CASSLADSTQYF
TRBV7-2,CASSLTRNEQFF
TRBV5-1,CASSLHGYGTGELFF
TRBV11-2,CASSLSGILYGYTF
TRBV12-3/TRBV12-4,CASSPPRSRREAQYF
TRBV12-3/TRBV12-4,CASSIFREQYF
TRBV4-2,CASSQLVIGEYNEQFF
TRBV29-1,CSVADSPFTQYF